These 16 T cell receptor beta chains originate from one sample sequenced in a study of cytomegalovirus exposure and HLA in healthy donors. Sequenced by immunoSEQ multiplex PCR; TCRdb stores in-frame clones only, minus some. Of roughly 130,000 clones listed, around nine tenths were seen once; the top ten hold 1.4% to 1.5%. Sequencing input: PBMCs. The receptors here all came from a man aged 25 to 45 in good health and CMV-seronegative.

The chain couples TRBV25-1 to TRBJ1-1, with D maybe TRBD1 (5 bases). Germline CDR1 MGHDK, CDR2 SYGVNS. V lost 6 bases to trimming and J lost 0 bases, with 14 bases between them. This CDR3 comprises 15 residues. The CDR3 coding sequence is TGTGCCAGCAGACGCAGTCCGGGGGTGAACACTGAAGCTTTCTTT. Protein product: CASRRSPGVNTEAFF.

This chain uses TRBV27 with TRBJ2-1, with TRBD2 identical over 8 bases. CDR3 size: 16 residues. The ends lost 5 bases at V and 0 bases at J; junction bases unmatched: 6. The germline V gene encodes CDR1 MNHEY and CDR2 SMNVEV (reference sequence). As DNA, the CDR3 is TGTGCCAGCAGTCCACTAGCGGCTAGCTCCTACAATGAGCAGTTCTTC. It codes for CASSPLAASSYNEQFF.

This chain's CDR3 is CASSQFAAPAVVDTQYF. CDR3 sequence (DNA): TGTGCCAGCAGCCAATTCGCGGCCCCAGCGGTCGTGGATACGCAGTATTTT. The gene calls are TRBV14 and TRBJ2-3; TRBD2 is a possible D gene (5 bases). This CDR3 spans 17 amino acids. Germline V gene sequence: CDR1 SGHDN, CDR2 FVKESK. V shed 2 bases and J shed 6 bases, with 21 bases lying between them. Variable domain in full (rest from reference TRBV14 and TRBJ2-3): EAGVTQFPSHSVIEKGQTVTLRCDPISGHDNLYWYRRVMGKEIKFLLHFVKESKQDESGMPNNRFLAERTGGTYSTLKVQPAELEDSGVYFCASSQFAAPAVVDTQYFGPGTRLTVL.

V usage is TRBV5-4 and J usage is TRBJ2-7; tentatively, D is TRBD1 (5 bases). V lost 5 bases, J lost 0 bases, and 15 bases lay in between. This CDR3 contains 15 residues. CDR1 is SGHNT and CDR2 is YYREEE in the germline V gene (reference sequence). The CDR3 loop is CASSGATSSSYEQYF. Written as DNA, the CDR3 is TGTGCCAGCAGTGGGGCTACCTCGAGCTCCTACGAGCAGTACTTC.

V gene TRBV6-1 combines with J gene TRBJ2-3; 10 nucleotides agree with TRBD1. This CDR3 comprises 18 residues. Germline CDR1 is MNHNS and CDR2 is SASEGT. J lost 2 bases, V lost 4 bases, and 12 bases had no gene match. The CDR3 is CASSAFSGTGEVTDTQYF. The CDR3 bases are TGTGCCAGCAGTGCCTTCAGCGGGACAGGGGAGGTCACAGATACGCAGTATTTT.

V gene TRBV28 combines with J gene TRBJ2-7; D might be TRBD1 (6 bases). From germline, CDR1 is MDHEN and CDR2 SYDVKM. The germline V and J ends were trimmed by 5 bases and 7 bases, with 12 bases remaining between them. The CDR3 is 12 residues long. Written as DNA, the CDR3 is TGTGCCAGCAGTCCCCCAGGGGCGGAGCAGTACTTC. Its translation is CASSPPGAEQYF.

Points on this clone: The identical CDR3 is also encoded by other nucleotide sequences in the sample. The chain uses TRBV18 and TRBJ1-2; TRBD1 aligns across 10 bases. This CDR3 spans 13 amino acids. V was clipped by 6 bases and J by 7 bases; unmatched bases: 5. The V gene's germline CDR1 is KGHSH and CDR2 LQKENI. Here the CDR3 DNA reads TGTGCCAGCTCCCTTGACAGGGGGCCTGGCTACACCTTC. It encodes CASSLDRGPGYTF.

J is TRBJ1-4 and V is TRBV2, with 9 bases identical to TRBD1. Trimming cost V 5 bases and J 6 bases; bases outside gene matches: 7. There are 15 residues in the CDR3. Germline loops: CDR1 SNHLY, CDR2 FYNNEI. CDR3 amino acids: CASSTRQGDYEKLFF. CDR3 sequence (DNA): TGTGCCAGCAGTACCAGACAGGGGGACTATGAAAAACTGTTTTTT.

This clone occurred a few times. V gene TRBV7-9 combines with J gene TRBJ2-7, with 11 bases identical to TRBD1. The germline CDR1 and CDR2 sequences are SEHNR and FQNEAQ (reference sequence). There are 16 residues in the CDR3. V lost 0 bases and J lost 2; bases outside the gene matches: 3. CDR3 residues: CASSLAGTGGPYEQYF. CDR3 nucleotides: TGTGCCAGCAGCTTAGCGGGGACAGGGGGGCCCTACGAGCAGTACTTC.

The chain recombines TRBV19 with TRBJ1-5; D is ambiguous. Germline V gene sequence: CDR1 LNHDA, CDR2 SQIVND (reference sequence). V dropped 3 bases and J dropped 3 bases, with 15 bases sitting between them. CDR3 length: 16 residues. CDR3 in amino acids: CASSIRRWPFNQPQHF. The CDR3 DNA is TGTGCCAGTAGTATTCGCCGTTGGCCCTTCAATCAGCCCCAGCATTTT.

The CDR3 region is CASSGLRVEREQFF. The CDR3 DNA is TGCGCCAGCTCGGGACTTAGGGTGGAACGTGAGCAGTTCTTC. The chain combines TRBV4-1 with TRBJ2-1; maybe TRBD2 (6 bases). The V gene lost 8 bases and the J gene lost 9 bases, with 20 bases spanning the gap. Germline V gives CDR1 MGHRA, CDR2 YSYEKL. The CDR3 contains 14 residues.

The chain links TRBV6-1 to TRBJ2-1; D is perhaps TRBD2 (8 bases). Trimming stripped 2 bases from V and 8 bases from J, with 19 bases between. Germline V gene data show CDR1 as MNHNS and CDR2 as SASEGT. This CDR3 comprises 16 residues. In nucleotides, the CDR3 is TGTGCCAGCAGTGAAATAACGGGACTAGGGACAGATGAGCAGTTCTTC. It codes for CASSEITGLGTDEQFF.

The count of this clone is one. The genes are TRBV2 and TRBJ2-5; 9 bases map to TRBD1. This CDR3 has 15 residues. Losses at the gene ends were 5 bases for V and 4 bases for J; bases not matched to a gene: 8. The V gene's germline CDR1 is SNHLY and CDR2 FYNNEI. The CDR3 nucleotides read TGTGCCAGCAGTCTCCAGGGACAGGGTGGAGAGACCCAGTACTTC. This encodes CASSLQGQGGETQYF.

This clone has just one count. The chain has TRBV27 and TRBJ2-6; unclear D gene. The V end was cut by 5 bases, the J end by 4 bases, with 12 bases between. Germline lookup yields CDR1 MNHEY and CDR2 SMNVEV (reference sequence). The CDR3 is 15 residues long. The CDR3 protein is CASSATYLGANVLTF. CDR3 DNA: TGTGCCAGCAGTGCTACCTATCTAGGGGCCAACGTCCTGACTTTC.

Only a few counts were recorded for this clone. The chain links TRBV28 to TRBJ1-2; tentatively, D is TRBD1 (5 bases). Looked up from germline, CDR1 is MDHEN and CDR2 is SYDVKM. This CDR3 comprises 11 residues. The V end was cut by 8 bases, the J end by 7 bases, with 11 bases between. DNA for the CDR3: TGTGCCAGCTCAGGGAGGGCTGGCTACACCTTC. Translated, it gives CASSGRAGYTF.

V and J are TRBV14 and TRBJ1-2; D possibly corresponds to TRBD1 (6 bases). Germline V gene lookup returns CDR1 SGHDN and CDR2 FVKESK. Trimming removed 5 bases from V and 2 bases from J, with 9 bases in between. The CDR3 has 13 residues. The CDR3 DNA follows: TGTGCCAGCAGCATAGGGACAAACTATGGCTACACCTTC. Translation: CASSIGTNYGYTF.